The source of this T cell receptor beta chain is a study of shared clonotypes between healthy human individuals. CDR3 length equals 13 residues. Germline assignment: CDR1 SEHNR and CDR2 FQNEAQ (reference sequence). With 3 bases removed from V and 4 bases from J, the gap between germline ends came to 7 bases. Produced via immunoSEQ multiplex PCR; TCRdb's table is partial and in-frame only. The sample yields approximately 600,000 clones, about 95% seen once. CD8 cells regarded as naive lacked CD45RO, were positively chosen for CCR7, and omitted terminally differentiated effector memory CD45RA+ cells. The receptor was isolated from a woman aged 30 to 39 in good health. The genes are TRBV7-9 and TRBJ1-5; a weak D match, TRBD1 (5 bases). Sequencing was carried out using naive CD8+ T cells sorted from blood. The CDR3 spells CASSLDMNQPQHF. DNA of the CDR3: TGTGCCAGCAGCTTGGACATGAATCAGCCCCAGCATTTT.